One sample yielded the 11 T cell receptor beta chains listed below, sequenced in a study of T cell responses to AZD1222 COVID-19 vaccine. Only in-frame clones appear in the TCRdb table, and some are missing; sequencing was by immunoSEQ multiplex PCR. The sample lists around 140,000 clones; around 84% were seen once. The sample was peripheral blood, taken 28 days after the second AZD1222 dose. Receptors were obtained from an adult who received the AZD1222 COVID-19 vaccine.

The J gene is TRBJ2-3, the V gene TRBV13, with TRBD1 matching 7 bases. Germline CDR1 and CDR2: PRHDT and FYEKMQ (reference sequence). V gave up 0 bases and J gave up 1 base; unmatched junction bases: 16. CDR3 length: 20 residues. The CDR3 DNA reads TGTGCCAGCAGCTTAGGAGGGGGCGCACTGGGCTATGAACGCACAGATACGCAGTATTTT. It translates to CASSLGGGALGYERTDTQYF.

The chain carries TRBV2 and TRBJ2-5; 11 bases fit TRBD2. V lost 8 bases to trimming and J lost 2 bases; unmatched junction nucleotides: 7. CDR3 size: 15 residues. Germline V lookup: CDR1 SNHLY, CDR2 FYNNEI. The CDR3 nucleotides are TGTGCCAGCGAAGGACTAGCGGGTCCACAAGAGACCCAGTACTTC. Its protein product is CASEGLAGPQETQYF.

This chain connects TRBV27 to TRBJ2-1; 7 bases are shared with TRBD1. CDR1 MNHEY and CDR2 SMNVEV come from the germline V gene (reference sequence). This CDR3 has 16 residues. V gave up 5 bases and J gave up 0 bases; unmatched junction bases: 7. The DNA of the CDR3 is TGTGCCAGCAGTGAAATAGGGGGCGCCTCCTACAATGAGCAGTTCTTC. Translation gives CASSEIGGASYNEQFF.

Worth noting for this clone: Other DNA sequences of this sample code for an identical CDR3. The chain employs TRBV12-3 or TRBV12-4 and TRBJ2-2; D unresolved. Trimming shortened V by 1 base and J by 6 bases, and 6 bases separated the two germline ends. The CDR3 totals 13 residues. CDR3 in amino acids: CASSLGPAGELFF. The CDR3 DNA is TGTGCCAGCAGTTTAGGGCCGGCCGGGGAGCTGTTTTTT.

The chain's CDR3 is CASSEYRENNEQFF. CDR3 bases: TGTGCCAGCAGTGAATATCGGGAGAACAATGAGCAGTTCTTC. The chain employs TRBV25-1 and TRBJ2-1; perhaps TRBD2 as D (6 bases). V lost 0 bases, J lost 5 bases, and 8 bases lay in between. The CDR3 loop spans 14 amino acids. CDR1 and CDR2 from the germline V gene are MGHDK and SYGVNS. The variable domain in full, completed from reference TRBV25-1 and TRBJ2-1, reads EADIYQTPRYLVIGTGKKITLECSQTMGHDKMYWYQQDPGMELHLIHYSYGVNSTEKGDLSSESTVSRIRTEHFPLTLESARPSHTSQYLCASSEYRENNEQFFGPGTRLTVL.

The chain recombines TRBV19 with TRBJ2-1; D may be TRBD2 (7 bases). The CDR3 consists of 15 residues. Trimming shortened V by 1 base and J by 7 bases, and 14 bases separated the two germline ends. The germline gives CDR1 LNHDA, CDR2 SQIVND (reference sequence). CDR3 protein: CASSIVGGLGNEQFF. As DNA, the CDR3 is TGTGCCAGTAGTATAGTGGGGGGGCTGGGGAATGAGCAGTTCTTC.

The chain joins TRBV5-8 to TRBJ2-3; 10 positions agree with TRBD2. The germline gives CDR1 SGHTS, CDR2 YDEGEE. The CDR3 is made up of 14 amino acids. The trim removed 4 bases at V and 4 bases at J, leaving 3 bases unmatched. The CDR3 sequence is CASSRSGGSDTQYF. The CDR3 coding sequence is TGTGCCAGCAGCCGTAGCGGGGGGTCAGATACGCAGTATTTT.

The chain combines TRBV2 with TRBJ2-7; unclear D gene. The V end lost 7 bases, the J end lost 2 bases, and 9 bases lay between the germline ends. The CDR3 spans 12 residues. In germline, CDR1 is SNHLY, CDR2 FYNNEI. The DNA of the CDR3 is TGTGCCAGCATGACCGGTGCCTACGAGCAGTACTTC. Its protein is CASMTGAYEQYF.

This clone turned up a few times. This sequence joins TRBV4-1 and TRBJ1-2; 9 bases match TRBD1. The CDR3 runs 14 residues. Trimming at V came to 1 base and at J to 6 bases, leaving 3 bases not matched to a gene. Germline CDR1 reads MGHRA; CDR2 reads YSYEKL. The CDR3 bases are TGCGCCAGCAGCCAAGGGGACAGGGTGGATGGCTACACCTTC. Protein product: CASSQGDRVDGYTF.

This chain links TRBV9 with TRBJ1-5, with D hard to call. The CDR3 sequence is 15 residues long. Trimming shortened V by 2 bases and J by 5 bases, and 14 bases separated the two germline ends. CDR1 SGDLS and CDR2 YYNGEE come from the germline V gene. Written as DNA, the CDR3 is TGTGCCAGCAGCGTTGGGGAAAAGGCCGATCAGCCCCAGCATTTT. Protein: CASSVGEKADQPQHF.

The CDR3 nucleotides are TGTGCCAGCAGCCTAGGGGGAGAGAACACTGAAGCTTTCTTT. Amino acid sequence: CASSLGGENTEAFF. The chain couples TRBV3-1 (or the pseudogene TRBV3-2) to TRBJ1-1; weak D call: TRBD1 (6 bases). Germline CDR1 is LGHDT and CDR2 is YNNKEL (reference sequence). This CDR3 is 14 amino acids long. V was pared by 4 bases and J by 1 base, with 10 bases between.